This T cell receptor beta chain was sequenced for a study of cytomegalovirus exposure and HLA in healthy donors. The CDR3 contains 15 residues. Germline V gene lookup returns CDR1 SGHVS and CDR2 FNYEAQ. Between the trimmed V and J ends, which lost 3 bases and 3 bases, there was a span of 12 bases. A multiplex PCR was run with 60 Vbeta primers and 13 Jbeta primers. In the original analysis: Per a later analysis, the number of unique TCR beta chains was some 75 million, of which about 10 million were shared. TCRdb keeps only in-frame clones here, not all; method: immunoSEQ multiplex PCR. V and J calls and clone size follow that table, whereas D and trimming were derived from the DNA. The sample comprises 150,000 to 200,000 clones, approximately 86% of which are singletons, and approximately 1.5% rests with the top ten. Study-level points and caveats: Some public TCRs appeared in many individuals, while most sequences were rare. Exclusion applied to some V segments, including TRBV6-2 and TRBV6-3, as they were indistinguishable. For TCR beta chains, V- and J-gene trimming was later linked to a missense DCLRE1C variant.

Worth noting for this clone: Its antigen is undetermined.

The specimen sequenced was PBMCs. V and J are TRBV7-6 and TRBJ2-1; maybe TRBD2 (6 bases). This clonotype was sampled from a woman aged 18-29 years in good health and CMV-seronegative. The CDR3: CASSLGGGIYNEQFF. The CDR3, as DNA: TGTGCCAGCAGCTTGGGGGGAGGTATCTACAATGAGCAGTTCTTC.